This record concerns one T cell receptor beta chain sequence. The entry originates in a study of blood T cell repertoires in COVID-19. The study recruited people aged roughly 18 to 100 years across roughly 25 US areas. Cohorts were assigned according to the clinical history that participants reported. Two consecutive negative NP/OP PCR tests, clearance, or resolved symptoms defined Cohort 3 recovery. Libraries were prepared by immunoSEQ multiplex PCR; TCRdb keeps only in-frame clonotypes and omits some of them. The sample holds hundreds of thousands of clones, 88% seen once. The sequenced material came from PBMCs or T cells enriched from blood (not recorded which). This sequence originates from a young woman who had recovered from COVID-19.

CDR3 sequence: CASSLKLLAGGPTDTQYF. The CDR3 DNA reads as TGTGCCAGCAGTTTAAAACTTCTAGCGGGAGGGCCTACAGATACGCAGTATTTT. The chain carries TRBV28 and TRBJ2-3, with 12 bases lining up with TRBD2. The CDR3 sequence is 18 residues long. The germline CDR1 and CDR2 sequences are MDHEN and SYDVKM. The V and J ends lost 2 bases and 3 bases, in that order; junction bases with no gene match: 9.